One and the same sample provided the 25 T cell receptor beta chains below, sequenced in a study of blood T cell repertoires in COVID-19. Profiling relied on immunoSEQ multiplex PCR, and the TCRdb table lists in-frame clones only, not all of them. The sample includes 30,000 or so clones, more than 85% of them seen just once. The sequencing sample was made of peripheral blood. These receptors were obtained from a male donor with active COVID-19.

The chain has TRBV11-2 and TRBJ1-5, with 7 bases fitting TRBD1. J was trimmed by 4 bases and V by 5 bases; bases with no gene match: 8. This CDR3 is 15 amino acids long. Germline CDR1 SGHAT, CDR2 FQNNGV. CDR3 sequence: CASSLGYRGNQPQHF. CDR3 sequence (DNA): TGTGCCAGCAGCCTGGGCTACAGGGGAAATCAGCCCCAGCATTTT.

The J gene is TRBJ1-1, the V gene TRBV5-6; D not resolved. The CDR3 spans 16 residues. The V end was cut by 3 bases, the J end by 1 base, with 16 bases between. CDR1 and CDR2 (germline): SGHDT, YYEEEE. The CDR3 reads CASSSPYRRANTEAFF. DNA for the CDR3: TGTGCCAGCAGCTCCCCCTATCGGAGAGCGAACACTGAAGCTTTCTTT.

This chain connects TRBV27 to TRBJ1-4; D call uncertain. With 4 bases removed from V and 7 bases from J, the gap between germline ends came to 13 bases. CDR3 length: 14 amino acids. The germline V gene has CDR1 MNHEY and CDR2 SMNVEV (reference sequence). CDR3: CASSSQNSFEKLFF. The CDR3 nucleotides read TGTGCCAGCAGTTCGCAGAACAGTTTTGAAAAACTGTTTTTT.

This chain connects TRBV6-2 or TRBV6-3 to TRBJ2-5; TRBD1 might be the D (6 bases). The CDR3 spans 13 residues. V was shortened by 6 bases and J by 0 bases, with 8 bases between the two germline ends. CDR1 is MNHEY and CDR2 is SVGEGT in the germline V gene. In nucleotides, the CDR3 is TGTGCCAGCAGCCAGGGGTACCAAGAGACCCAGTACTTC. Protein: CASSQGYQETQYF.

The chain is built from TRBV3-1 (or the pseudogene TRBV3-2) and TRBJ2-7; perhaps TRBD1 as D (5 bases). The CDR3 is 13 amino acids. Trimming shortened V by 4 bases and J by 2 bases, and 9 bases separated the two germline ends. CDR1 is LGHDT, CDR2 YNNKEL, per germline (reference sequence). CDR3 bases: TGTGCCAGCAGCCGGGGCACCACCTACGAGCAGTACTTC. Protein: CASSRGTTYEQYF.

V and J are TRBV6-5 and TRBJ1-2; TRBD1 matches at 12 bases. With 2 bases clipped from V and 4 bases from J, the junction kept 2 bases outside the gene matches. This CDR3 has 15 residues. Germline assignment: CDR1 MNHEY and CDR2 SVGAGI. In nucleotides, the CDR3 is TGTGCCAGCAGTTACGGGACAGGGGGCAGCTATGGCTACACCTTC. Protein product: CASSYGTGGSYGYTF.

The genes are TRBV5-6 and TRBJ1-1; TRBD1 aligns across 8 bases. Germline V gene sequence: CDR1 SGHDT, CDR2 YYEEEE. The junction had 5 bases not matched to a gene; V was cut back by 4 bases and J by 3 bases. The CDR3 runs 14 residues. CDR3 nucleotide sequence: TGTGCCAGCAGCCGGCCAGGGGGCGACACTGAAGCTTTCTTT. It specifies CASSRPGGDTEAFF.

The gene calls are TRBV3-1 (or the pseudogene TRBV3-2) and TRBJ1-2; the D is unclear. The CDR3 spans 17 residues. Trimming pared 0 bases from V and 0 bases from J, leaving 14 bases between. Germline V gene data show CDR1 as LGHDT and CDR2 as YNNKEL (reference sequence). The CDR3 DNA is TGTGCCAGCAGCCAAGATGGTCTATTAGAGGCTAACTATGGCTACACCTTC. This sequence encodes CASSQDGLLEANYGYTF.

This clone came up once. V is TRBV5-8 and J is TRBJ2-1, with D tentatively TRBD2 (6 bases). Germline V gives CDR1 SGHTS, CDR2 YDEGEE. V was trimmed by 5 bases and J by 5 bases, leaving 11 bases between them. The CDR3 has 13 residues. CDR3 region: CASRNPGDNEQFF. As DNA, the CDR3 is TGTGCCAGCAGAAATCCGGGGGACAATGAGCAGTTCTTC.

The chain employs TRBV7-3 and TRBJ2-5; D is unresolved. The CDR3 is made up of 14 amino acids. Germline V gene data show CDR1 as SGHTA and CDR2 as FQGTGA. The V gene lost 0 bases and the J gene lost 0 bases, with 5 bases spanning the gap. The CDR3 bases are TGTGCCAGCAGCTTAACGCCGGACCAAGAGACCCAGTACTTC. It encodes CASSLTPDQETQYF. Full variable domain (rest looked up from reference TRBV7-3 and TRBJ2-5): GAGVSQTPSNKVTEKGKYVELRCDPISGHTALYWYRQSLGQGPEFLIYFQGTGAADDSGLPNDRFFAVRPEGSVSTLKIQRTERGDSAVYLCASSLTPDQETQYFGPGTRLLVL.

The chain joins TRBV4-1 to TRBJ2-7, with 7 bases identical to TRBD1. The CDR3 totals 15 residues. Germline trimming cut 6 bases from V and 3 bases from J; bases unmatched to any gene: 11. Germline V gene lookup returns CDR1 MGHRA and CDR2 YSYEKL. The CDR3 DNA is TGCGCCAGCAGTCCTCAGACAGGGAAATACTACGAGCAGTACTTC. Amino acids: CASSPQTGKYYEQYF.

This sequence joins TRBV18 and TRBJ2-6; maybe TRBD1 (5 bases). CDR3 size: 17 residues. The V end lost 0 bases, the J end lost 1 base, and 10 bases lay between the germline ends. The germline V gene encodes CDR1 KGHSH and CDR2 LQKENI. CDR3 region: CASSPPYRPSGANVLTF. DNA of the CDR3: TGTGCCAGCTCACCACCCTACAGGCCATCTGGGGCCAACGTCCTGACTTTC.

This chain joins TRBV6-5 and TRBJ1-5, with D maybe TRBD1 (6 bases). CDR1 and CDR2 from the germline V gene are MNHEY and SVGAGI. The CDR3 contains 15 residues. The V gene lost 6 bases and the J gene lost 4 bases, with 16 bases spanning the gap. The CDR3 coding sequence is TGTGCCAGCAGACCACCGGGACATCGGAATCAGCCCCAGCATTTT. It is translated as CASRPPGHRNQPQHF.

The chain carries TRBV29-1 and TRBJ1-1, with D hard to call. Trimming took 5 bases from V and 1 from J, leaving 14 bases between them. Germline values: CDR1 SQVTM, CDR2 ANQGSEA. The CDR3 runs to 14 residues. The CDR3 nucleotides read TGCAGCGTTCTAAAAGCCGGGAAGAACACTGAAGCTTTCTTT. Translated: CSVLKAGKNTEAFF.

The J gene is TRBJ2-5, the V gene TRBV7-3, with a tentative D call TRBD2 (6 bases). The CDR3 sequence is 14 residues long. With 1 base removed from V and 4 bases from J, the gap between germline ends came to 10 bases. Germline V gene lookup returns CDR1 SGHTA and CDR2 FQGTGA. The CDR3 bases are TGTGCCAGCAGCTTAAGGGGGACTGGAGAGACCCAGTACTTC. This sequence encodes CASSLRGTGETQYF.

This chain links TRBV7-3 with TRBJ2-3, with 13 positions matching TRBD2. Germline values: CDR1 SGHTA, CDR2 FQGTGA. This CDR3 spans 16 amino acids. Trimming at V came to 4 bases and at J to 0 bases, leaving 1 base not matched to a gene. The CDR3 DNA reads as TGTGCCAGCAGCTCGGGACTAGCGGGGAGCACAGATACGCAGTATTTT. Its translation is CASSSGLAGSTDTQYF. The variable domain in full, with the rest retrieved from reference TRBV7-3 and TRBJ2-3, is GAGVSQTPSNKVTEKGKYVELRCDPISGHTALYWYRQSLGQGPEFLIYFQGTGAADDSGLPNDRFFAVRPEGSVSTLKIQRTERGDSAVYLCASSSGLAGSTDTQYFGPGTRLTVL.

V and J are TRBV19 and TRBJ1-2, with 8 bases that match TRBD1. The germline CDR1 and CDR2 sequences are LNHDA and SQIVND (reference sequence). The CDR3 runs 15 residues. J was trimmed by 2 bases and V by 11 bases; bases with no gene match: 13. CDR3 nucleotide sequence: TGTGCCTCGAATCAAGGGGGACAGGTCAACTATGGCTACACCTTC. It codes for CASNQGGQVNYGYTF.

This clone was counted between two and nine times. The CDR3 DNA sequence: TGCGCCAGCAGCCTAACTAGCGGGGGTGGTGAGACCCAGTACTTC. Its protein product is CASSLTSGGGETQYF. The gene calls are TRBV5-1 and TRBJ2-5; TRBD2 agrees at 11 bases. The CDR3 has 15 residues. Germline V lookup: CDR1 SGHRS, CDR2 YFSETQ. Germline trimming cut 4 bases from V and 5 bases from J; bases unmatched to any gene: 7.

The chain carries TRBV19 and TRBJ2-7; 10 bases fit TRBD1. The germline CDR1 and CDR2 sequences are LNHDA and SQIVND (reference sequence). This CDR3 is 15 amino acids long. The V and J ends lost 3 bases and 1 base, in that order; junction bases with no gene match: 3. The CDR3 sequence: CASSMTGQGSYEQYF. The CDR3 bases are TGTGCCAGTAGTATGACGGGACAGGGGTCCTACGAGCAGTACTTC.

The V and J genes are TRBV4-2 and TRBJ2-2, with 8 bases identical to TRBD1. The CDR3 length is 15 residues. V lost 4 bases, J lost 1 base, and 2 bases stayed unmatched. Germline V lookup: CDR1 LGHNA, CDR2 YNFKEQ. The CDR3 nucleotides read TGTGCCAGCAGCCGGGGGACAGGGAACACCGGGGAGCTGTTTTTT. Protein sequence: CASSRGTGNTGELFF.

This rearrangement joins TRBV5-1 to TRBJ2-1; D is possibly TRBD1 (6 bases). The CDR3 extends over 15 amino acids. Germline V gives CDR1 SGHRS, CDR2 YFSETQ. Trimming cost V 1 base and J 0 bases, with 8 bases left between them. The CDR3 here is CASSLTGNSYNEQFF. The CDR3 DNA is TGCGCCAGCAGCTTGACAGGGAACTCCTACAATGAGCAGTTCTTC.

CDR3: CASSPGHQNTIYF. DNA of the CDR3: TGTGCCAGCAGCCCCGGACATCAAAACACCATATATTTT. V is TRBV9 and J is TRBJ1-3, with D possibly TRBD1 on 5 matching bases. V was pared by 4 bases and J by 6 bases, with 11 bases between. CDR1 is SGDLS, CDR2 YYNGEE, per germline. The CDR3 covers 13 residues.

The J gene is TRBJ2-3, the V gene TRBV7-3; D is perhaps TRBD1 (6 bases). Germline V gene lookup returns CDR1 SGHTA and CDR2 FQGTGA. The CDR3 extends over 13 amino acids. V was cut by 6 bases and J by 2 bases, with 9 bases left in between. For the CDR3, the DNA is TGTGCCAGCAGAGGACAGAACACAGATACGCAGTATTTT. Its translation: CASRGQNTDTQYF. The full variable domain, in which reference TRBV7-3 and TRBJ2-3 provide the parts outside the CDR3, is GAGVSQTPSNKVTEKGKYVELRCDPISGHTALYWYRQSLGQGPEFLIYFQGTGAADDSGLPNDRFFAVRPEGSVSTLKIQRTERGDSAVYLCASRGQNTDTQYFGPGTRLTVL.

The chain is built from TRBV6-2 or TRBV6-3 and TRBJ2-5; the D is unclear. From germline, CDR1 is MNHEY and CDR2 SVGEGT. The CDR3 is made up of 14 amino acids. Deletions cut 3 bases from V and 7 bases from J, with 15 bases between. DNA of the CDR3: TGTGCCAGCAGTTATAGTGTCCCTTCAGGGACCCAGTACTTC. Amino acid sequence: CASSYSVPSGTQYF.

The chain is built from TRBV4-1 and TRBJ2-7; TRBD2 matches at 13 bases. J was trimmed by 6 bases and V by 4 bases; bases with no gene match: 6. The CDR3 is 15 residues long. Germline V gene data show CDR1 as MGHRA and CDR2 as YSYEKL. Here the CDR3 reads CASSLRTSGGSEQYF. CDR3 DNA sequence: TGCGCCAGCAGCCTACGGACTAGCGGGGGCTCCGAGCAGTACTTC.